The 22 T cell receptor beta chains below all came from one sample that was sequenced in a study of CD8+ T cells in alopecia areata. Regarding treatment: oral pan-JAK inhibitor, 5-10 mg twice daily. Extracted RNA was reverse transcribed, and the resulting cDNA served as sequencing template. Data came from immunoSEQ multiplex PCR; TCRdb stores just in-frame clones and leaves some out. The sample holds roughly 120,000 clones, around 50% seen once. The source was CD8+ T cells sorted from blood, collected at week 24, from a patient treated with tofacitinib. The receptors stem from a human donor with alopecia areata.

This clone has just a few counts. The rearrangement joins TRBV5-4 to TRBJ2-2, with no clear D. The V end lost 1 base, the J end lost 1 base, and 8 bases lay between the germline ends. This CDR3 has 15 amino acids. Germline V gives CDR1 SGHNT, CDR2 YYREEE (reference sequence). In DNA, the CDR3 is TGTGCCAGCAGCTTGAAGGCGCTGAACACCGGGGAGCTGTTTTTT. Amino acids: CASSLKALNTGELFF.

This clone was counted a few times. This chain links TRBV7-9 with TRBJ1-1, with 8 bases fitting TRBD1. The CDR3 loop spans 15 amino acids. Trimming cost V 4 bases and J 5 bases; bases outside gene matches: 9. Germline V lookup: CDR1 SEHNR, CDR2 FQNEAQ (reference sequence). CDR3: CASSSTGQGVTEAFF. The CDR3 bases are TGTGCCAGCAGCTCCACCGGACAGGGTGTTACTGAAGCTTTCTTT.

The chain recombines TRBV4-2 with TRBJ1-5, with no clear D. Trimming pared 3 bases from V and 6 bases from J, leaving 9 bases between. The CDR3 has 13 amino acids. Germline V gives CDR1 LGHNA, CDR2 YNFKEQ. CDR3 loop: CASSHPESQPQHF. The CDR3 DNA sequence: TGTGCCAGCAGCCACCCTGAGAGTCAGCCCCAGCATTTT.

The rearrangement uses TRBV27 and TRBJ1-2; D is perhaps TRBD1 (6 bases). Between the trimmed V and J ends, which lost 4 bases and 4 bases, there was a span of 10 bases. Per germline, CDR1 MNHEY and CDR2 SMNVEV (reference sequence). The CDR3 length is 13 residues. For the CDR3, the DNA is TGTGCCAGCAGTTATAAGGGGGTCTATGGCTACACCTTC. Amino acids: CASSYKGVYGYTF.

V gene TRBV13 combines with J gene TRBJ2-3; 12 nucleotides align to TRBD2. This CDR3 has 14 residues. Looked up from germline, CDR1 is PRHDT and CDR2 is FYEKMQ (reference sequence). Losses at the gene ends were 4 bases for V and 6 bases for J; bases not matched to a gene: 2. The CDR3 DNA reads TGTGCCAGCAGCTCCGGACTAGCGGGGGATACGCAGTATTTT. It yields the protein CASSSGLAGDTQYF. Supplemented by reference TRBV13 and TRBJ2-3, the full variable domain reads AAGVIQSPRHLIKEKRETATLKCYPIPRHDTVYWYQQGPGQDPQFLISFYEKMQSDKGSIPDRFSAQQFSDYHSELNMSSLELGDSALYFCASSSGLAGDTQYFGPGTRLTVL.

This clone has only one observation. This sample includes further DNA sequences coding for the same CDR3. V gene TRBV13 combines with J gene TRBJ2-7; D remains unclear. Germline V gene lookup returns CDR1 PRHDT and CDR2 FYEKMQ (reference sequence). The CDR3 is made up of 12 amino acids. Trimming stripped 0 bases from V and 4 bases from J, with 4 bases between. The chain's CDR3 is CASSLGGYEQYF. CDR3 nucleotides: TGTGCCAGCAGCTTAGGAGGGTACGAGCAGTACTTC.

In its sample, this clone was seen a few times. The chain uses TRBV14 and TRBJ2-2; D is ambiguous. The germline gives CDR1 SGHDN, CDR2 FVKESK. The CDR3 is 12 residues long. V lost 5 bases and J lost 2, with 3 bases in between. The CDR3 DNA reads TGTGCCAGCAGCGCCAACACCGGGGAGCTGTTTTTT. It encodes CASSANTGELFF.

The chain carries TRBV15 and TRBJ1-1; D may be TRBD1 (5 bases). Germline values: CDR1 LNHNV, CDR2 YYDKDF (reference sequence). This CDR3 region has 14 residues. V was shortened by 4 bases and J by 1 base, with 10 bases between the two germline ends. This chain's CDR3 is CATSIYRKNTEAFF. CDR3 bases: TGTGCCACCAGCATTTACAGGAAGAACACTGAAGCTTTCTTT.

The chain links TRBV13 to TRBJ1-1; TRBD1 is a possible D gene (5 bases). CDR1 and CDR2 (germline): PRHDT, FYEKMQ (reference sequence). Trimming took off 5 bases at V and 9 bases at J, with 10 bases between the two ends. This CDR3 is built from 11 residues. For the CDR3, the DNA is TGTGCCAGCAGCCAGACAGTAAAAGCTTTCTTT. It codes for CASSQTVKAFF. The entire variable domain, with the rest obtained from reference TRBV13 and TRBJ1-1, is as follows: AAGVIQSPRHLIKEKRETATLKCYPIPRHDTVYWYQQGPGQDPQFLISFYEKMQSDKGSIPDRFSAQQFSDYHSELNMSSLELGDSALYFCASSQTVKAFFGQGTRLTVV.

This clone occurred a few times. The chain uses TRBV2 and TRBJ1-1; D is unresolved. CDR1 and CDR2 (germline): SNHLY, FYNNEI. This CDR3 region has 18 residues. With 3 bases removed from V and 0 bases from J, the gap between germline ends came to 20 bases. The CDR3 here is CASSDHPGSMALNTEAFF. In DNA, the CDR3 is TGTGCCAGCAGTGACCATCCGGGCTCGATGGCCCTGAACACTGAAGCTTTCTTT.

J is TRBJ2-7 and V is TRBV6-5, with no clear D. CDR1 is MNHEY, CDR2 SVGAGI, per germline. This CDR3 contains 16 residues. V dropped 1 base and J dropped 3 bases, with 16 bases sitting between them. The CDR3 sequence: CASSYYAGVGYYEQYF. As DNA, the CDR3 is TGTGCCAGCAGTTACTACGCAGGAGTCGGATACTACGAGCAGTACTTC.

Worth noting for this clone: A read error may produce the germline difference seen at one junction end. The J gene is TRBJ2-3, the V gene TRBV14, with 10 positions matching TRBD2. The CDR3 is made up of 17 amino acids. Germline CDR1 SGHDN, CDR2 FVKESK. The CDR3, as DNA: TGTGCCAACAGCCGCCGCGGAACTAGCGGGGCGACAGATACGCAGTATTTT. The encoded protein is CANSRRGTSGATDTQYF.

A few counts support this clone. The DNA of the CDR3 is TGCGCCAGCAGCTCGACAGGGTATGGCTACACCTTC. Protein product: CASSSTGYGYTF. The V gene is TRBV5-1, the J gene TRBJ1-2; 7 positions match TRBD1. J gave up 5 bases and V 3 bases, and 1 base lay outside the gene matches. From germline, CDR1 is SGHRS and CDR2 YFSETQ. This CDR3 has 12 amino acids.

This clone was seen more than once but under ten times. Here the CDR3 reads CASSQVTGRGTEAFF. The CDR3 DNA is TGCGCCAGCAGCCAAGTCACAGGGAGAGGGACTGAAGCTTTCTTT. This chain connects TRBV4-1 to TRBJ1-1, with D perhaps matching TRBD1 (6 bases). Germline CDR1 MGHRA, CDR2 YSYEKL. Trimming left V 1 base short and J 5 bases short, with 14 bases between. The CDR3 is 15 residues long.

This chain joins TRBV9 and TRBJ1-1; weak D call: TRBD1 (6 bases). The CDR3 is made up of 11 amino acids. The V gene's germline CDR1 is SGDLS and CDR2 YYNGEE. V lost 3 bases, J lost 8 bases, and 8 bases lay in between. Written as DNA, the CDR3 is TGTGCCAGCAGCGCCGGGACAGAAGCTTTCTTT. Encoded protein: CASSAGTEAFF.

This chain connects TRBV7-9 to TRBJ2-7; D is uncertain. CDR3 length: 13 residues. From germline, CDR1 is SEHNR and CDR2 FQNEAQ (reference sequence). The ends were cut back, 5 bases at V and 6 bases at J, with 14 bases in the middle. In DNA, the CDR3 is TGTGCCAGCAGCCAAGGACCCCCCGTCGAGCAGTACTTC. Protein product: CASSQGPPVEQYF.

The rearrangement uses TRBV4-1 and TRBJ2-1; D not certain. The CDR3 sequence is 11 residues long. Germline V gene sequence: CDR1 MGHRA, CDR2 YSYEKL. V gave up 8 bases and J gave up 8 bases, with 10 bases separating them. DNA of the CDR3: TGCGCCAGCGGTGGTGGGGATGAGCAGTTCTTC. This sequence encodes CASGGGDEQFF.

This clone was picked up one time. V gene TRBV5-1 combines with J gene TRBJ2-1; 14 bases align to TRBD2. J lost 0 bases, V lost 4 bases, and 9 bases had no gene match. This CDR3 has 19 amino acids. The germline gives CDR1 SGHRS, CDR2 YFSETQ. As DNA, the CDR3 is TGCGCCAGCAGCCCGGGACTAGCGGGGGCCTCCCTCTCCTACAATGAGCAGTTCTTC. Translated: CASSPGLAGASLSYNEQFF.

The chain joins TRBV27 to TRBJ2-7, with TRBD1 matching 10 bases. The ends lost 6 bases at V and 5 bases at J; junction bases unmatched: 7. The germline gives CDR1 MNHEY, CDR2 SMNVEV (reference sequence). This CDR3 has 14 amino acids. The CDR3 loop reads CASSDRGQMDEQYF. The CDR3 DNA follows: TGTGCCAGCAGCGACAGGGGGCAGATGGACGAGCAGTACTTC.

V is TRBV7-3 and J is TRBJ2-7, with D perhaps given as TRBD1 or TRBD2 (5 bases each). The CDR3 is made up of 15 amino acids. V shed 1 base and J shed 1 base, with 11 bases lying between them. CDR1 is SGHTA, CDR2 FQGTGA, per germline. DNA for the CDR3: TGTGCCAGCAGCTTAATGGTTGGGGGATCCTACGAGCAGTACTTC. Its translation is CASSLMVGGSYEQYF.

This clone appeared a few times. The V gene is TRBV13, the J gene TRBJ1-1; D is possibly TRBD1 (6 bases). Germline values: CDR1 PRHDT, CDR2 FYEKMQ (reference sequence). There are 13 residues in the CDR3. V was clipped by 5 bases and J by 4 bases, with 11 bases between them. CDR3 bases: TGTGCCAGCAGCCGGGGGCTCGGCACTGAAGCTTTCTTT. Translation: CASSRGLGTEAFF.

V gene TRBV30 combines with J gene TRBJ1-2; 7 bases are shared with TRBD1. With V trimmed by 7 bases and J by 3 bases, 5 bases remained unmatched. Per germline, CDR1 GTSNPN and CDR2 SVGIG (reference sequence). The CDR3 runs to 12 residues. Here the CDR3 reads CAFDRAYYGYTF. Here the CDR3 DNA reads TGTGCCTTCGACAGGGCCTACTATGGCTACACCTTC.